These 25 T cell receptor beta chains were all obtained from the same sample, sequenced in a study of Tregs in tolerant kidney transplant recipients. Assay used: immunoSEQ multiplex PCR; TCRdb lists only in-frame clones, some missing. The sample has approximately 99,000 clones, almost 90% seen once. The sequences come from CD4+ T cells from blood, collected before the transplant. All receptors come from a human donor who received a combined kidney and bone marrow transplant.

The rearrangement joins TRBV7-9 to TRBJ2-5, with 7 bases matching TRBD2. The CDR3 sequence is 13 residues long. The V and J ends lost 1 base and 7 bases, in that order; junction bases with no gene match: 3. CDR1 is SEHNR, CDR2 FQNEAQ, per germline (reference sequence). The CDR3 region is CASSLGGGRTQYF. CDR3 bases: TGTGCCAGCAGCTTAGGGGGCGGGAGGACCCAGTACTTC. Using reference TRBV7-9 and TRBJ2-5 for the parts outside the CDR3, the full variable domain is DTGVSQNPRHKITKRGQNVTFRCDPISEHNRLYWYRQTLGQGPEFLTYFQNEAQLEKSRLLSDRFSAERPKGSFSTLEIQRTEQGDSAMYLCASSLGGGRTQYFGPGTRLLVL.

The rearrangement joins TRBV7-6 to TRBJ2-1; a possible D gene is TRBD1 (7 bases). V gave up 5 bases and J gave up 1 base, with 9 bases separating them. Germline CDR1 and CDR2: SGHVS and FNYEAQ. This CDR3 contains 14 residues. The CDR3 protein is CASSPGGSYNEQFF. CDR3 DNA sequence: TGTGCCAGCAGCCCAGGGGGGTCCTACAATGAGCAGTTCTTC. The whole variable domain, remainder taken from reference TRBV7-6 and TRBJ2-1, is GAGVSQSPRYKVTKRGQDVALRCDPISGHVSLYWYRQALGQGPEFLTYFNYEAQQDKSGLPNDRFSAERPEGSISTLTIQRTEQRDSAMYRCASSPGGSYNEQFFGPGTRLTVL.

The chain has TRBV27 and TRBJ1-4, with 10 nucleotides matching TRBD1. V dropped 5 bases and J dropped 8; count of bases not matched to a gene: 8. This CDR3 region has 15 residues. Germline CDR1 reads MNHEY; CDR2 reads SMNVEV (reference sequence). In nucleotides, the CDR3 is TGTGCCAGCAGTCGCGCGGGACAGGGGACCGAAAAACTGTTTTTT. Amino acids: CASSRAGQGTEKLFF.

This clone was seen only once. The V call is TRBV6-1, the J call TRBJ2-7; 8 nucleotides align to TRBD1. The CDR3 consists of 14 residues. Germline V gene sequence: CDR1 MNHNS, CDR2 SASEGT. The junction had 4 bases not matched to a gene; V was cut back by 4 bases and J by 2 bases. The CDR3 DNA sequence: TGTGCCAGCAGTGTGAGACAGGGGACCTACGAGCAGTACTTC. The encoded protein is CASSVRQGTYEQYF.

The chain combines TRBV19 with TRBJ2-7, with 7 bases aligning to TRBD2. The V and J ends lost 3 bases and 1 base, in that order; junction bases with no gene match: 9. Germline V gene lookup returns CDR1 LNHDA and CDR2 SQIVND (reference sequence). This CDR3 contains 16 residues. The CDR3 loop is CASSISGSPTSYEQYF. The DNA for the CDR3 is TGTGCCAGTAGTATTAGCGGGTCCCCGACTTCCTACGAGCAGTACTTC.

The gene calls are TRBV28 and TRBJ2-3; TRBD2 aligns across 11 bases. The CDR3 has 13 amino acids. The trim removed 8 bases at V and 5 bases at J, leaving 3 bases unmatched. CDR1 is MDHEN, CDR2 SYDVKM, per germline. CDR3 amino acids: CASLLAGEDTQYF. Written as DNA, the CDR3 is TGTGCCAGCTTACTAGCGGGAGAAGATACGCAGTATTTT.

V usage is TRBV6-5 and J usage is TRBJ2-7; a weak D match, TRBD1 (6 bases). The V end was cut by 7 bases, the J end by 5 bases, with 15 bases between. CDR1 and CDR2 (germline): MNHEY, SVGAGI. The CDR3 has 13 residues. Here the CDR3 reads CASTLGTTNEQYF. The CDR3 DNA reads TGTGCCAGCACCCTAGGGACAACCAACGAGCAGTACTTC.

This chain links TRBV27 with TRBJ1-1; the match to TRBD1 covers 7 bases. The CDR3 runs to 14 residues. Germline CDR1 MNHEY, CDR2 SMNVEV (reference sequence). J was trimmed by 9 bases and V by 3 bases; bases with no gene match: 10. CDR3 nucleotides: TGTGCCAGCAGTTTCCGAAAGGCAGGGGGAAAAGCTTTCTTT. This sequence encodes CASSFRKAGGKAFF.

CDR3 DNA sequence: TGTGCCAGCGCCAGTTACTCCTACAATGAGCAGTTCTTC. Its translation is CASASYSYNEQFF. The gene calls are TRBV19 and TRBJ2-1; no clear D. The CDR3 length is 13 residues. Trimming cost V 9 bases and J 0 bases, with 9 bases left between them. Germline loops: CDR1 LNHDA, CDR2 SQIVND (reference sequence).

V is TRBV7-2 and J is TRBJ1-4, with 7 nucleotides matching TRBD1. The CDR3 has 13 residues. J gave up 7 bases and V 4 bases, and 3 bases lay outside the gene matches. Germline CDR1 SGHTA, CDR2 FQGNSA. The CDR3, as DNA: TGTGCCAGCAGCTCCGACAGGGTTGAAAAACTGTTTTTT. The encoded protein is CASSSDRVEKLFF.

Note on this clone: Other nucleotide sequences from this sample produce the same CDR3. The gene calls are TRBV5-1 and TRBJ1-6, with 10 bases aligning to TRBD1. Trimming took 0 bases from V and 6 from J; bases not matched to a gene: 0. There are 15 residues in the CDR3. The germline V gene encodes CDR1 SGHRS and CDR2 YFSETQ. The CDR3 nucleotides are TGCGCCAGCAGCTTGGGGGACAGGGGTAATTCACCCCTCCACTTT. This encodes CASSLGDRGNSPLHF.

The V gene is TRBV10-3, the J gene TRBJ1-1; TRBD1 aligns across 9 bases. V shed 5 bases, J shed 11 bases, and the junction held 3 bases outside the gene matches. Germline CDR1 ENHRY, CDR2 SYGVKD. The CDR3 is 11 residues long. This CDR3 reads CAISPGQGAFF. The CDR3 region has the DNA TGTGCCATCAGTCCGGGACAGGGTGCTTTCTTT.

This chain links TRBV6-6 with TRBJ1-5; D remains ambiguous. Trimming pared 0 bases from V and 7 bases from J, leaving 10 bases between. The CDR3 covers 14 residues. Germline V gene sequence: CDR1 MNHNY, CDR2 SVGAGI (reference sequence). The CDR3 reads CASSYSVVGQPQHF. The CDR3 nucleotides are TGTGCCAGCAGTTACTCGGTGGTCGGGCAGCCCCAGCATTTT.

The chain couples TRBV2 to TRBJ1-1, with TRBD1 matching 10 bases. This CDR3 spans 15 amino acids. Germline assignment: CDR1 SNHLY and CDR2 FYNNEI. With 4 bases clipped from V and 0 bases from J, the junction kept 2 bases outside the gene matches. CDR3 nucleotides: TGTGCCAGCAGTGCGGACAGGGGGATGAACACTGAAGCTTTCTTT. Its translation: CASSADRGMNTEAFF.

The V call is TRBV5-1, the J call TRBJ2-7, with 12 positions matching TRBD2. V was pared by 4 bases and J by 5 bases, with 1 base of the junction left unmatched. Per germline, CDR1 SGHRS and CDR2 YFSETQ. The CDR3 runs 13 residues. The CDR3 bases are TGCGCCAGCAGCCTAGCGGGGGGGCACGAGCAGTACTTC. Translation gives CASSLAGGHEQYF.

V and J are TRBV15 and TRBJ2-3; weak D call: TRBD2 (6 bases). Germline CDR1 is LNHNV and CDR2 is YYDKDF (reference sequence). Trimming left V 2 bases short and J 0 bases short, with 9 bases between. The CDR3 spans 15 residues. The CDR3 here is CATSRLATSTDTQYF. In DNA, the CDR3 is TGTGCCACCAGCAGACTAGCGACTAGCACAGATACGCAGTATTTT.

This chain links TRBV4-2 with TRBJ2-5; 7 bases are shared with TRBD2. CDR1 LGHNA and CDR2 YNFKEQ come from the germline V gene. This CDR3 has 15 residues. J lost 2 bases, V lost 4 bases, and 7 bases had no gene match. The CDR3 DNA is TGTGCCAGCAGCCTCCTTAGCGGGCTTCAAGAGACCCAGTACTTC. Its protein is CASSLLSGLQETQYF.

V and J are TRBV10-3 and TRBJ1-2, with D possibly matching TRBD1 (5 bases). V gave up 2 bases and J gave up 2 bases, with 12 bases separating them. The germline CDR1 and CDR2 sequences are ENHRY and SYGVKD. The CDR3 is made up of 15 amino acids. Written as DNA, the CDR3 is TGTGCCATCAGTGAGGGAGGGGACGGGAACTATGGCTACACCTTC. It specifies CAISEGGDGNYGYTF.

J is TRBJ1-2 and V is TRBV6-6; D unclear. The CDR3 covers 14 residues. Germline assignment: CDR1 MNHNY and CDR2 SVGAGI (reference sequence). V dropped 11 bases and J dropped 5 bases, with 21 bases sitting between them. The CDR3, as DNA: TGTGCCGCCTCCTCCCCAACGTCGGGTTATGGCTACACCTTC. Amino acid sequence: CAASSPTSGYGYTF.

This chain joins TRBV6-6 and TRBJ2-7; 9 bases agree with TRBD2. Unmatched junction bases numbered 10, after V lost 6 bases and J lost 4 bases. Germline V gene sequence: CDR1 MNHNY, CDR2 SVGAGI (reference sequence). This CDR3 has 15 amino acids. Here the CDR3 DNA reads TGTGCCAGCAGAGATAGCGGGAGAAGTATTTACGAGCAGTACTTC. Protein: CASRDSGRSIYEQYF.

In this sample, this clone turned up once. This chain connects TRBV15 to TRBJ2-7; 8 bases align to TRBD1. The CDR3 has 18 residues. With V trimmed by 6 bases and J by 6 bases, 22 bases remained unmatched. Germline CDR1 LNHNV, CDR2 YYDKDF (reference sequence). The CDR3 sequence: CATSRPFDRGRAGGEQYF. Here the CDR3 DNA reads TGTGCCACCAGTCGGCCTTTCGACAGGGGCCGAGCCGGGGGCGAGCAGTACTTC.

This chain joins TRBV28 and TRBJ1-6; D unresolved. Germline V CDR1 and CDR2: MDHEN, SYDVKM. The CDR3 is made up of 13 amino acids. The V end was cut by 10 bases, the J end by 6 bases, with 13 bases between. The CDR3: CATQRLANSPLHF. CDR3 DNA: TGTGCCACCCAGAGACTGGCTAATTCACCCCTCCACTTT.

The chain is built from TRBV4-2 and TRBJ2-1; 15 positions match TRBD2. The CDR3 consists of 18 residues. The germline V gene has CDR1 LGHNA and CDR2 YNFKEQ. J gave up 8 bases and V 0 bases, and 8 bases lay outside the gene matches. CDR3 residues: CASSQDKGLAGGPYEQFF. The CDR3 DNA is TGTGCCAGCAGCCAAGATAAAGGACTAGCGGGGGGGCCTTATGAGCAGTTCTTC.

This rearrangement joins TRBV30 to TRBJ1-1, with D unclear. The CDR3 covers 15 residues. V shed 0 bases and J shed 1 base, with 12 bases lying between them. Germline V gives CDR1 GTSNPN, CDR2 SVGIG (reference sequence). The CDR3 here is CAWSVIRGRNTEAFF. The CDR3 bases are TGTGCCTGGAGTGTCATTCGGGGAAGGAACACTGAAGCTTTCTTT.

The CDR3: CASSPPPAGGPTDTQYF. Here the CDR3 DNA reads TGTGCCAGCAGTCCCCCTCCAGCGGGAGGGCCCACAGATACGCAGTATTTT. This chain connects TRBV28 to TRBJ2-3, with 10 bases lining up with TRBD2. The CDR3 has 17 amino acids. V was clipped by 5 bases and J by 2 bases; unmatched bases: 10. Germline V gene lookup returns CDR1 MDHEN and CDR2 SYDVKM.